Each of the 26 T cell receptor beta chains below was sequenced from the same sample in a study of cytomegalovirus exposure and HLA in healthy donors. The primer mix had 60 Vbeta and 13 Jbeta primers. Sequenced by immunoSEQ multiplex PCR; TCRdb stores in-frame clones only, minus some. The sample holds fewer than 200,000 clones, approximately 80% seen once. Sample: PBMCs. The receptors stem from a young man in good health and CMV-seropositive.

The chain employs TRBV5-4 and TRBJ1-2; 7 positions match TRBD1. The CDR3 spans 14 residues. The V segment lost 4 bases and the J segment 2 bases; nucleotides outside the gene matches: 5. Germline V gene data show CDR1 as SGHNT and CDR2 as YYREEE (reference sequence). The CDR3 spells CASSGDSRNYGYTF. CDR3 nucleotides: TGTGCCAGCAGCGGGGACAGCAGGAACTATGGCTACACCTTC.

The chain couples TRBV14 to TRBJ2-2; D is perhaps TRBD2 (5 bases). V shed 1 base and J shed 7 bases, with 10 bases lying between them. This CDR3 contains 14 residues. Germline CDR1 reads SGHDN; CDR2 reads FVKESK. Here the CDR3 DNA reads TGTGCCAGCAGCCAAGTTTCTGCGGGCGGGGAGCTGTTTTTT. Its translation is CASSQVSAGGELFF.

J is TRBJ1-1 and V is TRBV18, with a possible D match to TRBD1 (5 bases). The V gene's germline CDR1 is KGHSH and CDR2 LQKENI. The CDR3 length is 17 residues. Trimming left V 3 bases short and J 11 bases short, with 28 bases between. In nucleotides, the CDR3 is TGTGCCAGCTCACCGGGGGGGACTCGGCAGGACAACGTGGGGGCTTTCTTT. Translating gives CASSPGGTRQDNVGAFF.

The V and J genes are TRBV6-5 and TRBJ2-5; TRBD1 matches 9 bases. The ends lost 4 bases at V and 4 bases at J; junction bases unmatched: 10. CDR3 length: 16 residues. Germline loops: CDR1 MNHEY, CDR2 SVGAGI. CDR3 nucleotides: TGTGCCAGCAGTTTACCGGGACAGGGCGGGGGAGAGACCCAGTACTTC. Translating gives CASSLPGQGGGETQYF.

V usage is TRBV4-1 and J usage is TRBJ2-2, with 7 bases matching TRBD1. Unmatched junction bases numbered 3, after V lost 6 bases and J lost 2 bases. Germline CDR1 is MGHRA and CDR2 is YSYEKL. This CDR3 region has 14 residues. CDR3 in DNA: TGCGCCAGCAGAAGGGGGCTCAACACCGGGGAGCTGTTTTTT. Translation: CASRRGLNTGELFF.

This clone has a handful of counts. The CDR3 loop reads CASSLRGKSDYEQYF. In DNA form, the CDR3 reads TGTGCCAGTAGTCTAAGGGGGAAATCTGACTACGAGCAGTACTTC. V and J are TRBV19 and TRBJ2-7; a possible D gene is TRBD1 (6 bases). Trimming pared 5 bases from V and 3 bases from J, leaving 17 bases between. Germline values: CDR1 LNHDA, CDR2 SQIVND (reference sequence). The CDR3 contains 15 residues.

The J gene is TRBJ2-4, the V gene TRBV19; TRBD1 agrees at 7 bases. Unmatched junction bases numbered 5, after V lost 3 bases and J lost 3 bases. The CDR3 loop spans 15 amino acids. Germline V gene sequence: CDR1 LNHDA, CDR2 SQIVND (reference sequence). CDR3 sequence reads: CASSMQGDVKNIQYF. The CDR3 coding sequence is TGTGCCAGTAGTATGCAGGGGGATGTCAAAAACATTCAGTACTTC.

The chain combines TRBV7-9 with TRBJ1-1; D possibly corresponds to TRBD1 (5 bases). Trimming took off 1 base at V and 0 bases at J, with 15 bases between the two ends. Germline CDR1 SEHNR, CDR2 FQNEAQ (reference sequence). The CDR3 sequence is 17 residues long. The CDR3 bases are TGTGCCAGCAGCTTAGGGGGCATGAGGACGCTGAACACTGAAGCTTTCTTT. This gives the protein CASSLGGMRTLNTEAFF.

As to this clone: One junction end disagrees with the germline gene, perhaps due to a read error. V is TRBV19 and J is TRBJ2-6, with 8 nucleotides matching TRBD1. CDR1 is LNHDA, CDR2 SQIVND, per germline (reference sequence). The CDR3 spans 15 residues. CDR3 region: CASRIGTGGANVLTF. The CDR3 nucleotides read TGTGCCAGTAGGATAGGGACAGGTGGGGCCAACGTCCTGACTTTC.

The chain carries TRBV5-6 and TRBJ2-7; 14 bases line up with TRBD2. The junction had 14 bases not matched to a gene; V was cut back by 5 bases and J by 7 bases. Germline assignment: CDR1 SGHDT and CDR2 YYEEEE. The CDR3 is 17 amino acids. The CDR3 here is CASSRKPRLAGGGEQYF. As DNA, the CDR3 is TGTGCCAGCAGTCGCAAACCAAGACTAGCGGGAGGGGGAGAGCAGTACTTC. The whole variable domain, filled in from reference TRBV5-6 and TRBJ2-7, reads DAGVTQSPTHLIKTRGQQVTLRCSPKSGHDTVSWYQQALGQGPQFIFQYYEEEERQRGNFPDRFSGHQFPNYSSELNVNALLLGDSALYLCASSRKPRLAGGGEQYFGPGTRLTVT.

V gene TRBV15 combines with J gene TRBJ1-4; D uncertain. The CDR3 is made up of 15 amino acids. The germline CDR1 and CDR2 sequences are LNHNV and YYDKDF (reference sequence). Trimming removed 0 bases from V and 5 bases from J, with 10 bases in between. CDR3 in amino acids: CATSRENRGNEKLFF. The CDR3 DNA sequence: TGTGCCACCAGCAGAGAGAACCGGGGAAATGAAAAACTGTTTTTT.

This chain links TRBV6-7 with TRBJ2-3, with 8 bases identical to TRBD2. TRBV6-7 carries the ORF label, with uncertain function. The CDR3 is 16 amino acids. Unmatched junction bases numbered 9, after V lost 0 bases and J lost 7 bases. This CDR3 is CASSYSLAGPPYTQYF. CDR3 DNA: TGTGCCAGCAGTTACTCGTTAGCGGGGCCCCCTTATACGCAGTATTTT.

The chain joins TRBV27 to TRBJ2-5; unclear D gene. The CDR3 length is 13 residues. With 3 bases removed from V and 1 base from J, the gap between germline ends came to 6 bases. CDR1 and CDR2 from the germline V gene are MNHEY and SMNVEV (reference sequence). Here the CDR3 DNA reads TGTGCCAGCAGTTTGAACAGCCAAGAGACCCAGTACTTC. Translating gives CASSLNSQETQYF.

This rearrangement joins TRBV2 to TRBJ2-4; perhaps TRBD1 as D (6 bases). The CDR3 sequence is 14 residues long. Germline CDR1 SNHLY, CDR2 FYNNEI. V dropped 5 bases and J dropped 1 base, with 9 bases sitting between them. The CDR3 region has the DNA TGTGCCAGCAGTCAGGGGATTGCCAAAAACATTCAGTACTTC. Translation: CASSQGIAKNIQYF.

The J gene is TRBJ2-1, the V gene TRBV7-3; 10 bases are a match to TRBD2. Trimming cost V 2 bases and J 4 bases; bases outside gene matches: 11. CDR3 length: 18 amino acids. The germline V gene has CDR1 SGHTA and CDR2 FQGTGA. The CDR3, as DNA: TGTGCCAGCAGCTTATATACCCCACTAGCGGGATCTTACAATGAGCAGTTCTTC. Translation gives CASSLYTPLAGSYNEQFF. Full variable domain (missing parts from reference TRBV7-3 and TRBJ2-1): GAGVSQTPSNKVTEKGKYVELRCDPISGHTALYWYRQSLGQGPEFLIYFQGTGAADDSGLPNDRFFAVRPEGSVSTLKIQRTERGDSAVYLCASSLYTPLAGSYNEQFFGPGTRLTVL.

The V call is TRBV7-6, the J call TRBJ2-3; TRBD2 is a possible D gene (6 bases). The CDR3 consists of 15 residues. V lost 4 bases and J lost 0, with 11 bases in between. Germline V gene lookup returns CDR1 SGHVS and CDR2 FNYEAQ. This CDR3 reads CASSYLADSTDTQYF. CDR3 DNA: TGTGCCAGCAGCTACTTAGCGGATAGCACAGATACGCAGTATTTT.

This clone was seen a few times. The chain carries TRBV15 and TRBJ2-3, with D tentatively TRBD2 (6 bases). V was trimmed by 0 bases and J by 4 bases, leaving 17 bases between them. The CDR3 loop spans 17 amino acids. Germline assignment: CDR1 LNHNV and CDR2 YYDKDF (reference sequence). The CDR3: CATSRDGAGNRPDTQYF. CDR3 sequence (DNA): TGTGCCACCAGCAGAGATGGGGCGGGGAACCGCCCAGATACGCAGTATTTT.

This sequence joins TRBV7-8 and TRBJ2-7, with 7 bases aligning to TRBD1. The CDR3 has 15 residues. Germline CDR1 is SGHVS and CDR2 is FQNEAQ. After removal of 1 base from V and 0 bases from J, the junction contained 3 bases not matched to a gene. CDR3: CASSLGTGASYEQYF. CDR3 bases: TGTGCCAGCAGCTTAGGAACAGGGGCCTCCTACGAGCAGTACTTC.

The gene calls are TRBV4-1 and TRBJ2-7; a weak D match, TRBD2 (6 bases). CDR1 and CDR2 (germline): MGHRA, YSYEKL. Trimming left V 2 bases short and J 0 bases short, with 11 bases between. The CDR3 totals 15 residues. The CDR3 coding sequence is TGCGCCAGCAGCCAATTGGCGGGGTCCTCCTACGAGCAGTACTTC. Residues: CASSQLAGSSYEQYF.

The gene calls are TRBV7-2 and TRBJ2-2, with unresolved D. V lost 2 bases and J lost 1, with 8 bases in between. There are 15 residues in the CDR3. In germline, CDR1 is SGHTA, CDR2 FQGNSA. In nucleotides, the CDR3 is TGTGCCAGCAGCTTACAGCTAGGGAACACCGGGGAGCTGTTTTTT. As protein: CASSLQLGNTGELFF.

The chain has TRBV7-9 and TRBJ1-2; no reliable D call. The CDR3 runs to 13 residues. Germline V CDR1 and CDR2: SEHNR, FQNEAQ (reference sequence). Trimming left V 4 bases short and J 3 bases short, with 9 bases between. CDR3 region: CASSSRVDYGYTF. CDR3 DNA sequence: TGTGCCAGCAGCTCACGGGTGGACTATGGCTACACCTTC.

The chain employs TRBV9 and TRBJ1-3; TRBD1 matches 10 bases. Unmatched junction bases numbered 7, after V lost 3 bases and J lost 4 bases. Germline CDR1 SGDLS, CDR2 YYNGEE. There are 16 residues in the CDR3. This chain's CDR3 is CASSGTGGLSGNTIYF. CDR3 in DNA: TGTGCCAGCAGCGGGACAGGGGGTTTATCGGGAAACACCATATATTTT.

The chain carries TRBV10-3 and TRBJ2-2, with TRBD1 identical over 7 bases. This CDR3 has 14 residues. V shed 10 bases and J 1 base; nucleotides not matched to a gene: 6. Germline V lookup: CDR1 ENHRY, CDR2 SYGVKD. The CDR3 DNA sequence: TGTGCCACCCTGGGACAGATGAACACCGGGGAGCTGTTTTTT. The encoded protein is CATLGQMNTGELFF.

The V gene is TRBV7-3, the J gene TRBJ2-7; tentatively, D is TRBD1 (6 bases). The CDR3 is 13 residues long. CDR1 SGHTA and CDR2 FQGTGA come from the germline V gene. V lost 8 bases and J lost 5, with 16 bases in between. Here the CDR3 DNA reads TGTGCCAGCGCCGAGGACAGTCTCAACGAGCAGTACTTC. As protein: CASAEDSLNEQYF.

V and J are TRBV15 and TRBJ2-7; TRBD1 matches 7 bases. V lost 0 bases, J lost 3 bases, and 8 bases stayed unmatched. This CDR3 region has 16 residues. Germline lookup yields CDR1 LNHNV and CDR2 YYDKDF (reference sequence). CDR3 sequence: CATSRDPPRDSYEQYF. The DNA for the CDR3 is TGTGCCACCAGCAGAGATCCTCCCCGGGACAGCTACGAGCAGTACTTC.

V and J are TRBV5-1 and TRBJ1-4, with D tentatively TRBD1 (5 bases). Germline V CDR1 and CDR2: SGHRS, YFSETQ. Trimming took 0 bases from V and 0 from J, leaving 21 bases between them. The CDR3 sequence is 20 residues long. CDR3 bases: TGCGCCAGCAGCTTGGGGCGGGGCCGGGACGGACGTTCAACTAATGAAAAACTGTTTTTT. Protein product: CASSLGRGRDGRSTNEKLFF.